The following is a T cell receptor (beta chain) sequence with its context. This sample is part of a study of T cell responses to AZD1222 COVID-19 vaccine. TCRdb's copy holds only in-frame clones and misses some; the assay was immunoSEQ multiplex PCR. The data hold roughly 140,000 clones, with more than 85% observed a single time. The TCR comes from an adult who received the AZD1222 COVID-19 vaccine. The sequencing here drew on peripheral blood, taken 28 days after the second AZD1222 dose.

DNA of the CDR3: TGCGCCAGCAACCCGGGGATTACTGGAAACACCATATATTTT. Translating it yields CASNPGITGNTIYF. The chain employs TRBV10-2 and TRBJ1-3, with unresolved D. CDR1 is WSHSY and CDR2 is SAAADI in the germline V gene. This CDR3 has 14 residues. V shed 7 bases and J shed 2 bases, with 12 bases lying between them.